The entry below gives a single T cell receptor (beta chain) sequence along with its context. Measured with immunoSEQ multiplex PCR; TCRdb has only the in-frame clones, and not every one. The sample contains fewer than 100,000 clones, just over 90% of which appear only once. The entry originates in a study of technical replicates of blood from several donors. Germline-derived CDR1 and CDR2 are MGHRA and YSYEKL. Unmatched junction bases numbered 6, after V lost 1 base and J lost 2 bases. The CDR3 loop spans 16 amino acids. The TCR was taken from a human donor in good health. Sequencing input: T cells isolated from PBMCs. This chain links TRBV4-1 with TRBJ2-3; TRBD2 matches at 7 bases. The DNA of the CDR3 is TGCGCCAGCAGCCAAGCCTTAGCGGGTGTCACAGATACGCAGTATTTT. Translation: CASSQALAGVTDTQYF.